The T cell receptor (beta chain) under discussion was sequenced for a study of cytomegalovirus exposure and HLA in healthy donors (TCRdb year 2017). About the study as a whole: According to an earlier analysis of a few hundred of the donors, roughly 180 million T cells yielded roughly 110 million unique TCR beta sequences and about 300 Gb of sequence data. Every discovery cohort repertoire had been produced on one sequencing platform. The study profiled the T cell repertoires of hundreds of subjects by immunosequencing and related them to cytomegalovirus serostatus. Typing coverage varied by locus: roughly 629-640 donors for A, B, C, DRB1 and DQB1; under 550 for DQA1; over 600 for DPA1; 400 to 480 for DPB1. A later analysis re-analyzed previously published TCR beta repertoires from approximately 700 donors and added high-resolution HLA genotyping to study TCR occurrence patterns. Because of strong linkage in the cohort, roughly 5 DR-DQ haplotypes were treated as single units for association and clustering. Of the roughly 400 genotyped donors, roughly 80% fell in the genetic ancestry cluster associated with self-reported Caucasian donors. The study combined high-throughput TCR immunosequencing, statistical association of individual TCRs with disease status, and machine learning to predict cytomegalovirus infection status. A later genetic analysis used genome-wide SNP genotypes for about 60% of the 666 donors, treating that subset as a discovery cohort. HLA typing included class I and class II loci at four-digit resolution. Besides the first cohort of 666 subjects, a separate validation cohort made up of over a hundred different subjects was used. Donor age, sex, ethnicity and CMV serostatus were compiled alongside the repertoire data. An early release that covered around 590 HLA-typed donors contained approximately 320 gigabases of sequencing data and roughly 84 million unique TCR sequences. In an earlier analysis of several hundred of the donors, high-throughput TCR beta sequencing was used to judge whether each TCR beta V gene segment behaved as functional or pseudogenic. Rather than using new phenotypic data, the later analysis identified candidate immune exposures from TCR beta sequences and from how often those sequences occurred across donors. The aim of the study was to test whether cataloging public T cell receptors could identify signatures of past pathogen exposure. On average, 235,054 unique TCR beta nucleotide sequences were sequenced per donor among several hundred genotyped donors of the cohort, with around 19% of those sequences being non-productive. General conclusions and limits of the study: Correlated functional status among segregating V segments might be attributable to linkage disequilibrium, but an unknown experimental factor could not be ruled out. A later analysis found that HLA-associated TCR beta chains were more clonally expanded and had lower generation probabilities than equally common non-associated chains. Roughly uniform sequencing depth across donors was assumed in presence/absence analyses, although this assumption may not hold. A total of roughly 160 TCR beta chains were listed by the study as associated with cytomegalovirus. A few of the identified cytomegalovirus-associated TCR beta chains were confirmed in vitro to be specific for cytomegalovirus antigens. Strong co-occurrence of HLA alleles, especially DR and DQ, made assigning TCR associations to individual alleles difficult. A further reported finding was that TCR beta sequences accurately predicted the HLA-A and HLA-B alleles for most subjects in the first cohort. CMV serostatus was the only immune exposure information available for the cohort. An association between a missense DCLRE1C variant and V-gene and J-gene trimming of TCR beta chains was found in a later genetic analysis and replicated in an independent cohort. In an earlier analysis of roughly 560 of the donors, most TCR beta V segments were observed in productive rearrangements about 90% or about 30% of the time, broadly matching IMGT annotations. In a later genetic analysis, fewer N-insertions in productive TCRs were reported among donors in an Asian-associated ancestry cluster than the approximately 710-donor mean. According to a later analysis, TCR association rates differed among HLA loci, with DRB1 alleles showing the most associated TCRs and HLA-C alleles showing the fewest. The cohort was sequenced for TCR beta chains only, and without alpha or paired-chain data the features that could be detected were limited. Several of the top co-occurrence clusters appeared to be linked to parvovirus B19, influenza, CMV and Epstein-Barr virus, according to a later analysis. While some public TCRs were present in many individuals, most TCR sequences turned up only very rarely across donors. Some IMGT-functional V segments, including TRBV6-2 and TRBV6-3, could not be distinguished by the 87-base-pair reads and were therefore excluded. According to the authors, the approach could potentially be generalized to other disease states and immunological phenotypes. Because HLA typing was missing for some donors at each locus, association tests included only the typed subset. Some 16 rarely observed V segments, including chromosome 9 orphons, were excluded from the earlier analysis of about 610 of the donors because counts were too low. A cluster of highly shared sequence variants was judged likely to be a technical artifact of the sequencing pipeline. The classifier was reported to diagnose cytomegalovirus status with high specificity and sensitivity in both the original and validation cohorts. Specific HLA alleles were associated with some 15,000 TCR beta sequences at a false discovery rate of 0.05 in a later analysis. Most CMV-associated TCR beta chains appeared to be HLA-restricted in a later analysis, and the HLA associations seemed to be driven largely by CMV exposure.

Library method: the immunoSEQ multiplex PCR assay. A mixture of 60 forward primers for TCR Vbeta segments and 13 reverse primers for TCR Jbeta segments was used in the multiplex PCR. A multiplex PCR assay on genomic DNA amplified the CDR3 region of rearranged TCR beta genes. The Illumina HiSeq System was used to sequence the amplified TCR beta libraries as 87-base-pair reads. The source study handled its data this way. A later analysis counted tens of millions of unique TCR beta chains across the 666 repertoires, and around 12 million of these chains were shared by at least two donors. Raw reads were error-corrected and collapsed into unique sequences by a nearest-neighbor algorithm in which closely related sequences were merged to remove PCR and sequencing errors. Alignment of CDR3 sequences to IMGT reference sequences was used to assign V, D and J gene segments. Each retained sequence needed at least a six-nucleotide match to both a V gene segment and a J gene segment. A rearrangement counted as productive if the CDR3 had no stop codons and remained in frame with V and J, and every other rearrangement counted as non-productive. CDR3 was defined by IMGT convention, running from the second conserved V-encoded cysteine to the conserved J-encoded phenylalanine. In an earlier analysis of just under 600 of the donors, sequences lacking an unambiguous match to a single V gene segment were excluded. An earlier analysis of about 600 of the donors called V segments functional above 56.7% productive rearrangements and segregating when the between-donor standard deviation exceeded 5%. A statistical classification framework was built to diagnose cytomegalovirus status from the catalog of TCR beta chain sequences. A later analysis assigned V and J genes by comparing TCR nucleotide sequences with IMGT/GENE-DB human TR gene sequences. A later analysis assigned CDR3 sequences and most-parsimonious VDJ recombination scenarios with the TCRdist pipeline. In a later analysis, each TCR beta chain was defined by its CDR3 amino acid sequence together with its V-gene family, and reads lacking a unique V-gene family were excluded. In a later analysis, 500 to 700 highly shared, low-generation-probability nucleotide sequences were removed to address suspected cross-contamination and a sequencing artifact. For each public chain, a later analysis derived a clonal expansion index from normalized ranks of inferred template counts within each repertoire. In a later analysis, generation probabilities were computed with a VDJ recombination model fitted to out-of-frame rearrangements, and the resulting probabilities were checked against IGoR. Hypergeometric tests were used in a later analysis to score TCR-TCR, TCR-HLA and TCR-CMV co-occurrence, with a repertoire-size bias correction applied to the TCR pairs. In a later analysis, false discovery rates were estimated by permuting HLA or CMV assignments 20 times. In a later analysis, co-occurring TCRs were grouped using DBSCAN, with TCRdist sequence similarity added in when clustering inside HLA-allele-positive subsets. Co-occurrence clustering excluded repertoires with fewer than 30,000 or more than 120,000 public chains, plus five with anomalous nucleotide sharing. TCRdb obtained this table from immuneACCESS and retained in-frame rearrangements with V and J assigned. These tables miss some clones; where compared with another copy, unresolved V genes account for less than half of the shortfall, and the remainder is unexplained. V and J calls plus clone size are reproduced from that table; the DNA served to infer D and trimming. This sample gives more than 55,000 clones in total; approximately 80% of them show up just once. The ten biggest clones cover approximately 3.9% of the sample.

In total, 630 or so healthy bone marrow donors made up the cohort. All cohort members were sampled while nominally healthy, although unrecorded immune exposures were likely present. The donor was CMV seronegative and was included in the group of a few hundred seronegative cohort members. A peripheral blood sample was provided by each donor, and peripheral blood mononuclear cells were used for TCR beta sequencing. Genomic DNA was extracted from the blood cell samples with the Qiagen DNeasy Blood Extraction Kit. The germline ends are 7 bases apart after V is trimmed by 4 bases and J by 0 bases. The CDR3 runs 13 amino acids, cysteine and phenylalanine included. The sequence is cut down to CDR3 DNA, 39 bases in frame from base 1. Via the germline V gene, CDR1 is SGHRS and CDR2 YFSETQ. A note on this clone: Its antigen target is currently unknown. Base qualities are not at hand, and no much larger clone is one base apart.

Rearrangement joined TRBV5-1 to TRBJ2-5; a tentative D call is TRBD2 (5 bases match). The specimen was PBMCs. This clonotype was obtained from a woman in her thirties or forties in good health and CMV-seronegative. The CDR3: CASSPGDQETQYF. The DNA sequence reads TGCGCCAGCAGCCCCGGGGACCAAGAGACCCAGTACTTC.